This T cell receptor beta chain was identified in a study of read filtering for tumor transcriptome and immune sequencing. Findings and caveats of the study: In IR-seq, single-read clonotypes were 75% to 90% of clonotypes but approximately 3.5% of reads.

CDR1 SGHVS and CDR2 FQNEAQ come from the germline V gene. This CDR3 is built from 17 residues. From approximately 430 ng of RNA, a library with molecular barcoded alpha/delta and beta/gamma adaptors was made. TCRdb reprocessed the reads via MiXCR and lists one record per CDR3 protein. The table records about 93,000 distinct CDR3 sequences, roughly 21% of them present only once. As for this clonotype: The antigen is not known. One junction end disagrees with the germline gene, perhaps due to a read error.

The V call is TRBV7-8, the J call TRBJ2-1; possible D gene TRBD1, 7 bases. The sample was a population of CD138-negative cells sorted from bone marrow. The source is a donor aged 40 or older with multiple myeloma. The CDR3 reads CASSRYSGGMRADEQFF. CDR3 bases: TGTGCCAGCAGTCGATATTCAGGGGGGATGAGGGCCGATGAGCAGTTCTTT.